This entry lists 17 T cell receptor beta chains sequenced from one sample in a study of technical replicates of blood from a few donors. Assay: immunoSEQ multiplex PCR; the TCRdb copy retains only in-frame clones and omits some. Here the sample spans some 74,000 clones, about nine tenths being singletons. The specimen sequenced was T cells isolated from PBMCs. The receptor set was obtained from a human donor in good health.

This clone was recorded only once. The chain recombines TRBV6-5 with TRBJ2-1; 7 bases are shared with TRBD2. The V gene end was trimmed by 0 bases and the J gene end by 3 bases; junction bases not matched to a gene: 2. In germline, CDR1 is MNHEY, CDR2 SVGAGI. The CDR3 loop spans 15 amino acids. As DNA, the CDR3 is TGTGCCAGCAGTTACTCCCTAGCGGTCTACAATGAGCAGTTCTTC. Translation: CASSYSLAVYNEQFF.

The chain links TRBV28 to TRBJ1-4, with D possibly matching TRBD1 (5 bases). The CDR3 is 16 amino acids. Germline V gene lookup returns CDR1 MDHEN and CDR2 SYDVKM. V was clipped by 2 bases and J by 6 bases, with 16 bases between them. The CDR3 loop is CASSLPGGGGYEKLFF. The DNA for the CDR3 is TGTGCCAGCAGTTTACCCGGGGGGGGAGGTTATGAAAAACTGTTTTTT.

This clone was seen a few times. The chain recombines TRBV30 with TRBJ1-5; no firm D call. V was shortened by 2 bases and J by 0 bases, with 11 bases between the two germline ends. CDR1 is GTSNPN and CDR2 is SVGIG in the germline V gene (reference sequence). This CDR3 has 15 residues. The CDR3 sequence: CAWSKRGYSNQPQHF. The CDR3 nucleotides read TGTGCCTGGAGTAAACGGGGTTATAGCAATCAGCCCCAGCATTTT.

This chain connects TRBV6-5 to TRBJ2-3; TRBD2 aligns across 10 bases. V lost 6 bases, J lost 3 bases, and 6 bases stayed unmatched. The CDR3 length is 15 residues. CDR1 MNHEY and CDR2 SVGAGI come from the germline V gene. CDR3: CASSLTSGLTDTQYF. DNA of the CDR3: TGTGCCAGCAGCCTGACTAGCGGGCTAACAGATACGCAGTATTTT.

This chain links TRBV4-3 with TRBJ1-1; unclear D gene. CDR1 is LGHNA, CDR2 YSLEER, per germline. Trimming removed 1 base from V and 5 bases from J, with 23 bases in between. This CDR3 comprises 18 residues. The CDR3 sequence is CASSQVPLTGKIYTEAFF. CDR3 DNA: TGCGCCAGCAGCCAAGTGCCCCTTACCGGGAAAATTTATACTGAAGCTTTCTTT.

The chain uses TRBV4-1 and TRBJ1-1; TRBD1 is a possible D gene (6 bases). The CDR3 contains 16 residues. V lost 4 bases, J lost 1 base, and 16 bases lay in between. Germline-derived CDR1 and CDR2 are MGHRA and YSYEKL. CDR3: CASSLVTTGPNTEAFF. CDR3 sequence (DNA): TGCGCCAGCAGCCTGGTAACGACAGGTCCGAACACTGAAGCTTTCTTT.

This clone was picked up one time. J is TRBJ2-1 and V is TRBV27; 11 nucleotides match TRBD2. Germline-derived CDR1 and CDR2 are MNHEY and SMNVEV (reference sequence). CDR3 length: 12 amino acids. V was clipped by 2 bases and J by 16 bases; unmatched bases: 4. CDR3 sequence (DNA): TGTGCCAGCAGTTTACTAGCGGGAGGATTATTCTTC. Encoded protein: CASSLLAGGLFF.

In this sample, this clone turned up once. The chain carries TRBV13 and TRBJ1-1; TRBD1 aligns across 7 bases. Germline V lookup: CDR1 PRHDT, CDR2 FYEKMQ (reference sequence). Unmatched junction bases numbered 13, after V lost 4 bases and J lost 5 bases. The length of the CDR3 is 16 residues. CDR3 region: CASSSSESGGKTEAFF. The DNA of the CDR3 is TGTGCCAGCAGCTCATCGGAATCAGGGGGAAAGACTGAAGCTTTCTTT.

The chain employs TRBV15 and TRBJ1-4; 8 bases fit TRBD1. Germline V gene sequence: CDR1 LNHNV, CDR2 YYDKDF (reference sequence). There are 16 residues in the CDR3. Trimming at V came to 2 bases and at J to 3 bases, leaving 5 bases not matched to a gene. The CDR3 DNA sequence: TGTGCCACCAGCAGATTTACAGGGGGTCCTAATGAAAAACTGTTTTTT. This gives the protein CATSRFTGGPNEKLFF.

This chain uses TRBV11-3 with TRBJ2-2, with D unresolved. Germline V gives CDR1 SGHNT, CDR2 YENEEA. The CDR3 is 15 residues long. Between the trimmed V and J ends, which lost 1 base and 0 bases, there was a span of 6 bases. The CDR3 DNA follows: TGTGCCAGCAGCTTAGGACTGACGAACACCGGGGAGCTGTTTTTT. Translated: CASSLGLTNTGELFF.

This clone occurred a few times. V is TRBV9 and J is TRBJ1-4; 7 nucleotides agree with TRBD1. CDR1 and CDR2 (germline): SGDLS, YYNGEE. The V segment lost 9 bases and the J segment 4 bases; nucleotides outside the gene matches: 6. This CDR3 is 13 amino acids long. The DNA for the CDR3 is TGTGCCACTAAGGACAGGCTTAATGAAAAACTGTTTTTT. This sequence encodes CATKDRLNEKLFF. Together with reference TRBV9 and TRBJ1-4, the CDR3 gives the full variable domain: DSGVTQTPKHLITATGQRVTLRCSPRSGDLSVYWYQQSLDQGLQFLIQYYNGEERAKGNILERFSAQQFPDLHSELNLSSLELGDSALYFCATKDRLNEKLFFGSGTQLSVL.

The CDR3: CSARDAPEQFF. The DNA for the CDR3 is TGCAGTGCTAGAGATGCGCCTGAGCAGTTCTTC. The rearrangement uses TRBV20-1 and TRBJ2-1; D is ambiguous. CDR1 and CDR2 from the germline V gene are DFQATT and SNEGSKA (reference sequence). Trimming removed 0 bases at V and 9 bases at J, with 6 bases between. The CDR3 runs to 11 residues.

This clone was seen only a few times. V usage is TRBV6-5 and J usage is TRBJ1-2, with D maybe TRBD1 (6 bases). The germline gives CDR1 MNHEY, CDR2 SVGAGI. Trimming took 2 bases from V and 6 from J, leaving 16 bases between them. The length of the CDR3 is 15 residues. The CDR3 is CASSYHPGELNGYTF. DNA for the CDR3: TGTGCCAGCAGTTACCATCCAGGGGAGTTAAATGGCTACACCTTC.

V is TRBV7-9 and J is TRBJ2-1; no clear D gene. The V end lost 5 bases, the J end lost 0 bases, and 11 bases lay between the germline ends. Germline V lookup: CDR1 SEHNR, CDR2 FQNEAQ (reference sequence). The CDR3 is 15 amino acids. The CDR3 DNA reads as TGTGCCAGCAGCCCCGCCCTGAGCTCCTACAATGAGCAGTTCTTC. This translates into CASSPALSSYNEQFF.

The chain couples TRBV18 to TRBJ1-2; 7 bases align to TRBD1. This CDR3 region has 13 residues. V dropped 3 bases and J dropped 5; count of bases not matched to a gene: 3. Germline V gene data show CDR1 as KGHSH and CDR2 as LQKENI. The chain's CDR3 is CASSPGTVYGYTF. CDR3 DNA: TGTGCCAGCTCACCCGGGACAGTTTATGGCTACACCTTC.

This clone has a single count. The chain employs TRBV12-5 and TRBJ2-1; perhaps TRBD2 as D (6 bases). CDR1 is LGHNT and CDR2 is FRNRAP in the germline V gene. This CDR3 spans 15 amino acids. The V end was cut by 5 bases, the J end by 2 bases, with 13 bases between. DNA for the CDR3: TGTGCTAGTGGTCCGGACTATCCAACCTACAATGAGCAGTTCTTC. It codes for CASGPDYPTYNEQFF.

The chain couples TRBV6-1 to TRBJ1-2; D is possibly TRBD1 (5 bases). Germline CDR1 and CDR2: MNHNS and SASEGT. Deletions cut 4 bases from V and 4 bases from J, with 7 bases between. The CDR3 is made up of 12 amino acids. The CDR3 DNA is TGTGCCAGCAGTGCGCAGGGCTATGGCTACACCTTC. Encoded protein: CASSAQGYGYTF.